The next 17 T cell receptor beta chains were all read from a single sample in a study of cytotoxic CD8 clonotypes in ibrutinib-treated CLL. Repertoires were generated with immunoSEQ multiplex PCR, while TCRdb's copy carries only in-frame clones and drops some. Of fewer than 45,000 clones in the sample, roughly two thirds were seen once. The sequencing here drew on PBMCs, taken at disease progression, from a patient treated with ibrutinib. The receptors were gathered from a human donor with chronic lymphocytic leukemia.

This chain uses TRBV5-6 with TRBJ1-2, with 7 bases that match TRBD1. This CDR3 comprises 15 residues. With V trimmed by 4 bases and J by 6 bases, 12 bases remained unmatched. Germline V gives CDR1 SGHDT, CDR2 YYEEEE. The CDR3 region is CASSLHDRVGNGYTF. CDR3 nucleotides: TGTGCCAGCAGCCTTCATGACAGGGTCGGAAATGGCTACACCTTC.

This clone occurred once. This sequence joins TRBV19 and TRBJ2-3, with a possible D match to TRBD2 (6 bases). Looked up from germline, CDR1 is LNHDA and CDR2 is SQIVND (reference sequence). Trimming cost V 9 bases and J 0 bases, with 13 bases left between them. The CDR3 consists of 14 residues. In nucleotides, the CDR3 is TGTGCCAGCAATCGGGGGATAAGCACAGATACGCAGTATTTT. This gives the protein CASNRGISTDTQYF.

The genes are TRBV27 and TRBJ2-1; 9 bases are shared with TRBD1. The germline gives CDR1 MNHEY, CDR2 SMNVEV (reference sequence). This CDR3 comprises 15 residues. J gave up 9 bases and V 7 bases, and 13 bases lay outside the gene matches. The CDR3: CASTVDWTGVGEQFF. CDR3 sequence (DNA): TGTGCCAGCACCGTAGATTGGACAGGGGTCGGTGAGCAGTTCTTC.

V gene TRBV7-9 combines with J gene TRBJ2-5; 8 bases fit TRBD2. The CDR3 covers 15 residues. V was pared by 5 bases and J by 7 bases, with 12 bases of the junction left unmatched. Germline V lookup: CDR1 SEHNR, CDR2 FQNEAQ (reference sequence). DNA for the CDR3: TGTGCCAGCAGCCCCGGAGGGCGGGGGGTCACGACCCAGTACTTC. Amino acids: CASSPGGRGVTTQYF. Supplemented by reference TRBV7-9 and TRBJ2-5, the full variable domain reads DTGVSQNPRHKITKRGQNVTFRCDPISEHNRLYWYRQTLGQGPEFLTYFQNEAQLEKSRLLSDRFSAERPKGSFSTLEIQRTEQGDSAMYLCASSPGGRGVTTQYFGPGTRLLVL.

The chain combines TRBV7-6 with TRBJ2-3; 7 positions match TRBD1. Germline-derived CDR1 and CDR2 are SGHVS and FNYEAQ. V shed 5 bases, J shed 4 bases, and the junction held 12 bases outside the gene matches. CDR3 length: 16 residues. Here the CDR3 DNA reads TGTGCCAGCAGCCCCCGACAGGGAATAGGCCCAGATACGCAGTATTTT. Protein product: CASSPRQGIGPDTQYF. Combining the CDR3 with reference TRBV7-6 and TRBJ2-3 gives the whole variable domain GAGVSQSPRYKVTKRGQDVALRCDPISGHVSLYWYRQALGQGPEFLTYFNYEAQQDKSGLPNDRFSAERPEGSISTLTIQRTEQRDSAMYRCASSPRQGIGPDTQYFGPGTRLTVL.

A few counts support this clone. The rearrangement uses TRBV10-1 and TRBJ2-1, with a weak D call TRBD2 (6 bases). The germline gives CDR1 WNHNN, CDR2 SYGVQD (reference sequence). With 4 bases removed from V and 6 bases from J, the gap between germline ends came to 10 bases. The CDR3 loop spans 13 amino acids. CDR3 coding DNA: TGCGCCAGCAGTGTCCGGCGGGGCAATGAGCAGTTCTTC. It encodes CASSVRRGNEQFF.

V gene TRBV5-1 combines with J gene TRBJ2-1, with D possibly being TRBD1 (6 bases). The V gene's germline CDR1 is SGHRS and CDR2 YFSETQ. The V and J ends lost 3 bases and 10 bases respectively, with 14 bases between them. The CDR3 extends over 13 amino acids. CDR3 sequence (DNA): TGCGCCAGCAGCTCCTTACAGGGTGGGGAGCAGTTCTTC. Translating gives CASSSLQGGEQFF.

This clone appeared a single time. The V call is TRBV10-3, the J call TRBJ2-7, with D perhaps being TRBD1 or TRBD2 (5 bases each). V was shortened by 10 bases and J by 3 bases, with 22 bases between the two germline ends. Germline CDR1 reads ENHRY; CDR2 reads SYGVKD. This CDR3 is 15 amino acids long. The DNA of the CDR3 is TGTGCCACGGCACGAGGGGAAAGTTCGGTCTACGAGCAGTACTTC. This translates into CATARGESSVYEQYF.

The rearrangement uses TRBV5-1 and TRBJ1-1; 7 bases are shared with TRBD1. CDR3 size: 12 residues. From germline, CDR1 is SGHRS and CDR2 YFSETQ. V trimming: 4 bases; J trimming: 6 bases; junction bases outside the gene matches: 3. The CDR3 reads CASSQTGPEAFF. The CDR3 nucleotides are TGCGCCAGCAGCCAGACAGGGCCTGAAGCTTTCTTT.

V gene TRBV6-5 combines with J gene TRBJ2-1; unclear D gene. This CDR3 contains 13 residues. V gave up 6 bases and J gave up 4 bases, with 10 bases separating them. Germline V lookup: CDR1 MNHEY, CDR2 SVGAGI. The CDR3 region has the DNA TGTGCCAGCAGAAGAACAGATTACAATGAGCAGTTCTTC. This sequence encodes CASRRTDYNEQFF.

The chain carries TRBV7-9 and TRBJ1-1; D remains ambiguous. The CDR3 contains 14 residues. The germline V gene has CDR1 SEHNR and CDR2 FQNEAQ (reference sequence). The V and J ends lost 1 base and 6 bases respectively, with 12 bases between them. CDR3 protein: CASSLDRLGPEAFF. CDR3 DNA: TGTGCCAGCAGCTTAGATCGTCTCGGGCCTGAAGCTTTCTTT.

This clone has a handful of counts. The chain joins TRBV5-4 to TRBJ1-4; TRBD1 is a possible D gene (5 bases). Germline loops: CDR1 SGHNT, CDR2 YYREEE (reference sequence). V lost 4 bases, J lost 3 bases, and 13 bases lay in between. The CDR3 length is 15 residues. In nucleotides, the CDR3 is TGTGCCAGCAGCGCCCCCGGGGGATCTAATGAAAAACTGTTTTTT. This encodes CASSAPGGSNEKLFF.

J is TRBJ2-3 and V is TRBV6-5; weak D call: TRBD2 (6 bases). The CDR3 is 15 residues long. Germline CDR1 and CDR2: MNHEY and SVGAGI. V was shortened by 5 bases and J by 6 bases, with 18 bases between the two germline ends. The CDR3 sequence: CASSRGLEGPDTQYF. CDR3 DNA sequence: TGTGCCAGCAGTCGGGGGTTGGAGGGACCTGATACGCAGTATTTT.

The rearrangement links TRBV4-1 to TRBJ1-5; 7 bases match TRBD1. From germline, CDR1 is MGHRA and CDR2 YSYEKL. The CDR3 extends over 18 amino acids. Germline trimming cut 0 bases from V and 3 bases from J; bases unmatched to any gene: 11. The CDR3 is CASSQDRGQGLLNQPQHF. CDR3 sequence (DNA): TGCGCCAGCAGCCAAGATAGGGGGCAGGGGCTCCTCAATCAGCCCCAGCATTTT.

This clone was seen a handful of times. The CDR3 DNA is TGTGCCAGCAGTGTAGCGGGAGGCTCCTACAATGAGCAGTTCTTC. Its translation is CASSVAGGSYNEQFF. The chain employs TRBV6-4 and TRBJ2-1; 10 bases agree with TRBD2. V shed 4 bases, J shed 0 bases, and the junction held 0 bases outside the gene matches. Germline V lookup: CDR1 MRHNA, CDR2 SNTAGT. CDR3 length equals 15 residues.

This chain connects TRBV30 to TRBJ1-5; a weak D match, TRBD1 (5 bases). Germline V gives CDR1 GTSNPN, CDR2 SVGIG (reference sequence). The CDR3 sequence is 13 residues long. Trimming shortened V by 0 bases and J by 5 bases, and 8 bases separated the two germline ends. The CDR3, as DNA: TGTGCCTGGAGTGTGACGGGACATCAGCCCCAGCATTTT. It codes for CAWSVTGHQPQHF.

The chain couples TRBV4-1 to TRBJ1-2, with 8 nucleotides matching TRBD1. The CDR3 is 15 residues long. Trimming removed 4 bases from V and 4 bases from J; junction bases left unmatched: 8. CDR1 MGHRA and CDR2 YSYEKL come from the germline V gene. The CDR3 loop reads CASSPPAGGSYGYTF. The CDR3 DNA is TGCGCCAGCAGCCCGCCGGCAGGGGGCAGCTATGGCTACACCTTC.